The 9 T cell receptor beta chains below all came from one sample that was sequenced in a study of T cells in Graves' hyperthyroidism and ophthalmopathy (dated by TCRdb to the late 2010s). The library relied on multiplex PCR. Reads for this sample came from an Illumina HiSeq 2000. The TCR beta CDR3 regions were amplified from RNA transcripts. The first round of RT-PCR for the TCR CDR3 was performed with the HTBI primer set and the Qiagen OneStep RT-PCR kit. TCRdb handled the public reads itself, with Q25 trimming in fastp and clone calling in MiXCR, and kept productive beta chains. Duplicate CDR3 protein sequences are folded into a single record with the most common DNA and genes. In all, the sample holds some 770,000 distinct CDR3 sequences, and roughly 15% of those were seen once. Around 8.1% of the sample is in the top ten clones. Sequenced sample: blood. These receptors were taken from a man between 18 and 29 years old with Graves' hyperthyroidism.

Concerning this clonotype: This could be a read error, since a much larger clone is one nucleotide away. This CDR3 reads CAGRLAGVGQFF. The CDR3 nucleotides are TGTGCCGGCAGATTAGCGGGAGTGGGGCAGTTCTTC. The genes are TRBV7-3 and TRBJ2-1, with 9 bases identical to TRBD2. CDR3 size: 12 residues. Germline V gives CDR1 SGHTA, CDR2 FQGTGA.

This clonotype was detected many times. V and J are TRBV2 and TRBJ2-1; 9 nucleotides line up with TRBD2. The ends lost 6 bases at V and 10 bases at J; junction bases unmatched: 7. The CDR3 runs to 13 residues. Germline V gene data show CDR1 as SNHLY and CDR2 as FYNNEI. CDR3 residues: CASRMTSGEEQFF. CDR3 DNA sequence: TGTGCCAGCAGGATGACTAGCGGCGAGGAGCAGTTCTTC.

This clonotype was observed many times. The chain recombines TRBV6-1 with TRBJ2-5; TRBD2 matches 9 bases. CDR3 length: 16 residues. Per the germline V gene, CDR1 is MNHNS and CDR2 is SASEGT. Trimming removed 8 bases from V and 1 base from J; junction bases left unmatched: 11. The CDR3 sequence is CASSASRTSVQETQYF. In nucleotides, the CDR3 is TGTGCCAGCTCTGCTTCCCGGACTAGCGTCCAAGAGACCCAGTACTTC.

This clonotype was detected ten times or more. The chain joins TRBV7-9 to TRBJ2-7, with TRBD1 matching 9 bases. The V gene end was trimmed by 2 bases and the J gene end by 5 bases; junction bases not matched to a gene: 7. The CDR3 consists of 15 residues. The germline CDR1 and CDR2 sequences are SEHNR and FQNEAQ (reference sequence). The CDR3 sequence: CASSLRTGDTDEQYF. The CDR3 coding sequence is TGTGCCAGCAGCTTAAGGACAGGGGATACAGACGAGCAGTACTTC.

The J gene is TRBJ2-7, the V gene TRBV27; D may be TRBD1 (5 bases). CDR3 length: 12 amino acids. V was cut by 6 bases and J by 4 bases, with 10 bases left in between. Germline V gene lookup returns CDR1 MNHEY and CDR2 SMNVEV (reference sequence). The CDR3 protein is CASRANRYEQYF. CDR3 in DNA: TGTGCCAGCAGAGCGAACAGGTACGAGCAGTACTTC.

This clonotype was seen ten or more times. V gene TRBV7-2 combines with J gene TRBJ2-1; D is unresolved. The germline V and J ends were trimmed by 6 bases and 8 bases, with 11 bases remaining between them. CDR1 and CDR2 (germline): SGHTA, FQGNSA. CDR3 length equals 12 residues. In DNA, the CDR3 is TGTGCCAGCAGATTTTATAGCTATGAGCAGTTCTTC. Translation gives CASRFYSYEQFF.

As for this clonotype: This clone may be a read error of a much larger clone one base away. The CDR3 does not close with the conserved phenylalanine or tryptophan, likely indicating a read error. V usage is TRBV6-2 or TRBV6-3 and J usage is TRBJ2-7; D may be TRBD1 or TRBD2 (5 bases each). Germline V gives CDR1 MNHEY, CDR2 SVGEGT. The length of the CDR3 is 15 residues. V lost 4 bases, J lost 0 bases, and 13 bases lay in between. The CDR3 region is CASSSGSGTSYEQYL. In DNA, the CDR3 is TGTGCCAGCAGTTCTGGGTCGGGGACCTCCTACGAGCAGTACCTC.

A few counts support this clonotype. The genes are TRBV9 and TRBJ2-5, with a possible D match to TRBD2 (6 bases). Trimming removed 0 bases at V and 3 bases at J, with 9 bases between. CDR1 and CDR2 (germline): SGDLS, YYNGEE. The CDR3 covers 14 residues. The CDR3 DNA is TGTGCCAGCAGCGTAGGGGACTTCGAAGAGACCCAGTACTTC. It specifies CASSVGDFEETQYF.

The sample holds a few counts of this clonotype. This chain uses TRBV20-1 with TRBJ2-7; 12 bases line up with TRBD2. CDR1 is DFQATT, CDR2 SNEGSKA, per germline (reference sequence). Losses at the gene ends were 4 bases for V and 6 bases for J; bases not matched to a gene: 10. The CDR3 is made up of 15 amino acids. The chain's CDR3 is CSAIKRLAGDREQYF. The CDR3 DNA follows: TGCAGTGCTATTAAAAGACTAGCGGGAGATCGCGAGCAGTACTTC.